The source of this T cell receptor (beta chain) is a study of PD-1 blockade in classical Hodgkin lymphoma. This clone was counted many times. Its antigen is not identified. Study-wide results and limits: CD4+ TCR diversity, unlike CD8+, climbed significantly by C4D1. According to reports, newly diagnosed patients had lower baseline TCR diversity than healthy donors, and relapsed/refractory patients had lower baseline TCR diversity still.

Patients all relapsed after autologous stem cell transplantation, and there was variation in brentuximab vedotin exposure. V lost 4 bases, J lost 0 bases, and 9 bases lay in between. The CDR3 length is 14 residues. Germline V gene data show CDR1 as MGHRA and CDR2 as YSYEKL. Clones were sequenced by immunoSEQ multiplex PCR, and TCRdb holds only the in-frame ones, with some missing. The sample comprises roughly 55,000 clones, over 70% of which are singletons, and under 20% rests with the top ten. The genes are TRBV4-1 and TRBJ1-1; D is undetermined. The origin of this receptor is a human donor with classical Hodgkin lymphoma. Sequencing used peripheral blood mononuclear cells (PBMCs), obtained at baseline. The CDR3 sequence is CASSLLSLNTEAFF. CDR3 DNA: TGCGCCAGCAGCCTCCTCTCTTTGAACACTGAAGCTTTCTTT.